This T cell receptor beta chain was captured by sequencing in a study of blood T cell repertoires in COVID-19. Background on the study: The United States, Italy and Spain were the sources of the acute and convalescent COVID-19 samples. PBMCs, B-cell-depleted T cells, or T cells provided the cDNA or gDNA that made up the material.

Unmatched junction bases numbered 7, after V lost 1 base and J lost 4 bases. The CDR3 covers 16 residues. Germline V gene lookup returns CDR1 SGHNT and CDR2 YENEEA. Original analysis: Researchers report that nucleated cell counts were estimated from reference gene primer amplification. Sequenced by immunoSEQ multiplex PCR; TCRdb stores in-frame clones only, minus some. That table supplies the V and J calls and clone size; D and trimming were determined from the DNA. In the table there are approximately 200,000 clones, approximately 86% of which are singletons. Everyone who took part was roughly 18 to 89 years old, and they came from 24 US areas.

This chain joins TRBV11-3 and TRBJ2-3; 8 nucleotides agree with TRBD1. Sequencing was done on a sample of PBMCs or T cells enriched from blood (not recorded which). The receptor comes from a young man with acute COVID-19. CDR3 coding DNA: TGTGCCAGCAGCTTAGGGGACAGGATTGGTCCAGATACGCAGTATTTT. This gives the protein CASSLGDRIGPDTQYF.